This T cell receptor (beta chain) was recovered during a study of CD8+ T cells in alopecia areata. At the level of the study: The duration of tofacitinib was 6 to 18 months, with 6 months off drug afterward. Findings and caveats of the study: Alphabeta T cells residing in normal skin are also sequenced in scalp samples.

V was pared by 6 bases and J by 6 bases, with 10 bases between. The germline V gene encodes CDR1 SNHLY and CDR2 FYNNEI. This CDR3 is 12 amino acids long. As to this clone: Its antigen is not identified.

PBMCs were stained for CD3, CD4 and CD8, and CD4+ and CD8+ T cells were sorted. TCR sequencing used cDNA made by reverse transcription of extracted RNA. Libraries were prepared by immunoSEQ multiplex PCR; TCRdb keeps only in-frame clonotypes and omits some of them. Here the sample spans 180,000 or so clones, about 66% being singletons. J is TRBJ2-3 and V is TRBV2; D possibly corresponds to TRBD2 (5 bases). The TCR was taken from a human donor with alopecia areata. The material sequenced was CD8+ T cells sorted from blood, taken at week 0. The CDR3 loop reads CASRDSLDTQYF. The DNA for the CDR3 is TGTGCCAGCAGGGACTCCCTCGATACGCAGTATTTT.